This T cell receptor beta chain was observed in a study of OX40 agonist ivuxolimab in advanced cancers. Some background on the complete study: Ivuxolimab, which targeted the costimulatory receptor OX40 (CD134), was an agonistic, fully human IgG2 monoclonal antibody. A male proportion of roughly 80% and a mean age of 60 years, ranging from 23 to 79, were recorded for the dose-escalation cohort. Partial responses were achieved by three dose-escalation patients, of whom one had hepatocellular carcinoma and two had cutaneous melanoma. Of the approximately 50 dose-escalation patients, hepatocellular carcinoma was present in some 19, melanoma in approximately 15, renal cell carcinoma in 9 and head and neck cancer in 9. The purpose of peripheral TCRbeta sequencing was to test whether ivuxolimab changed TCR sequence diversity and led to clonal T-cell expansion. Intravenous ivuxolimab was administered to patients every 2 weeks at six dose levels: 0.01, 0.1, 0.3, 1.5, 3 and 10 mg/kg. The paper covers the monotherapy dose-escalation part of the phase I ivuxolimab trial, which included N of about 56 patients. Patients were allowed to have had prior anti-PD-1, anti-PD-L1 or anti-CTLA-4 therapy, and 30% to 40% of the dose-escalation patients had been treated with checkpoint inhibitors. Here is what the overall study found, with its caveats: At doses of 0.1 to 3.0 mg/kg, clonal expansion of both CD4+ and CD8+ T cells in blood was seen between baseline and week 6. The antigen specificity of the clonally expanded peripheral T cells was not determined. On average, CD8+ T cells showed more expanded clones than CD4+ T cells after ivuxolimab. In the 0.1-3.0 mg/kg groups, partial responders were among the patients with the lowest normalized peripheral clonal expansion, particularly in CD8+ T cells. Low levels of normalized T-cell clonal expansion were also seen in some patients who did not respond.

As to this clone: It lacks a known antigen. The record has no base qualities; no much larger clone is one base away.

To sequence the TCRbeta CDR3 region, genomic DNA was isolated from the sorted cells. The immunoSEQ Assay was used to sequence the TCRbeta CDR3 regions. What TCRdb holds here is the immuneACCESS table cut down to in-frame rearrangements. Part of the clones is not present; checked against another copy, under half of the missing clones reflect an unresolved V gene, and the others are unexplained. This sample is represented by some 11,000 clones; roughly 78% of them were singletons. The top ten clones comprise roughly a fifth of the sample. Patients with autoimmune disease history or receiving systemic immunosuppression were excluded from the trial. Peripheral blood for TCR sequencing was collected from all dose cohorts at baseline, on cycle 4 day 1, and on cycle 7 day 1. Samples came from an open-label, multicenter, first-in-human phase I dose-escalation trial of ivuxolimab. Adults with locally advanced or metastatic head and neck squamous cell, hepatocellular, melanoma or renal cell carcinoma were enrolled in the trial. Before TCR sequencing, CD4+ T cells and CD8+ T cells were sorted from peripheral blood as separate populations.

Trimming takes 3 bases from V and 3 bases from J, and the germline ends sit 15 bases apart. The CDR3 measures 15 amino acids from cysteine to phenylalanine. The read is trimmed to its CDR3 DNA, 45 bases read in frame from base 1. The germline V gene sets CDR1 to SGHAT and CDR2 to FQNNGV. The sequence came from an adult with an advanced solid tumor such as melanoma, head and neck, liver or kidney cancer. The V and J genes are TRBV11-2 and TRBJ2-7; a tentative D match to TRBD2 spans 5 bases. This specimen consisted of CD4+ or CD8+ T cells sorted from blood, obtained in a trial of the OX40 agonist ivuxolimab. At the DNA level, the sequence is TGTGCCAGCAGCTTTGGCAGCGGAAGCTTCTACGAGCAGTACTTC. This gives the protein CASSFGSGSFYEQYF.